These T cell receptor beta chains were read from a single sample in a study of early T cells in non-severe SARS-CoV-2 infection. TCRdb re-analysed the 5' RACE reads in MiXCR, keeping a single row per CDR3 protein. The data contain under 45,000 distinct CDR3 sequences, approximately 7.2% of them seen just once; the ten biggest clones take up over 10%. Sequencing used whole blood, obtained at baseline. These receptors were taken from an adult who was a healthcare worker with PCR-confirmed SARS-CoV-2 infection or an uninfected control (not recorded which). CDR3s leave out the opening cysteine and the closing phenylalanine or tryptophan. The D gene is left open where the match is weak.

TRBV10-3	.	TRBJ2-1	AISESGPTQDSHEQF
TRBV20-1	.	TRBJ2-3	SAVWGGRSTDTQY
TRBV15	TRBD1	TRBJ1-3	ATSLGQGVGNTIY
TRBV12-3/TRBV12-4	TRBD2	TRBJ2-1	ASSWESGGAYNEQF
TRBV9	TRBD1	TRBJ2-7	ASSVGDSGYEQY
TRBV5-1	TRBD1	TRBJ2-7	ASSQRVLRTGVSYEQY
TRBV10-3	.	TRBJ2-5	AMGRGSQETQY
TRBV19	TRBD1	TRBJ1-1	ASNLRGRLNTEAF
TRBV27	.	TRBJ2-1	ASSLIGLPNLEEQF
TRBV11-2	TRBD2	TRBJ2-1	ASSLQAGSSYNEQF
TRBV28	TRBD1	TRBJ2-7	ASSLRGTGAYEQY
TRBV6-4	TRBD1	TRBJ2-7	ASRDRGCKYEQY
TRBV7-2	TRBD2	TRBJ2-7	ASSLEGTSGGRDEQY
TRBV10-3	.	TRBJ1-1	AISQGWDTEAF
TRBV29-1	TRBD2	TRBJ2-1	SVRTSGGALKQF
TRBV12-3/TRBV12-4	.	TRBJ1-6	ASSPDSYAPLH
TRBV28	.	TRBJ1-6	ASRPQSSYNSPLH
TRBV29-1	.	TRBJ1-4	SPTDRSNEKLF
TRBV6-4	TRBD2	TRBJ2-1	ASSTKTSGGGNEQF
TRBV3-1	TRBD2	TRBJ2-3	ASSPGGTQY
TRBV12-3/TRBV12-4	.	TRBJ1-4	ASSLRRYNNEKLF
TRBV19	.	TRBJ1-5	ATKFREGSNQPQH
TRBV30	.	TRBJ2-5	AWGPPPFRDQETQY
TRBV12-3/TRBV12-4	TRBD2	TRBJ2-1	ASSLAGGNNEQF
TRBV20-1	TRBD1	TRBJ2-7	SARLPGQGPYEQY
TRBV6-6	.	TRBJ2-2	ASSETGELF
TRBV18	TRBD1	TRBJ1-3	ASSPVDRGTGNTIY
TRBV28	.	TRBJ2-7	ASSRAFLLGTSYEQY
TRBV6-4	TRBD2	TRBJ2-3	ASSERAGGADTQY
TRBV6-5	.	TRBJ2-5	ASSYYGGEETQY
TRBV6-1	.	TRBJ1-2	ASSAPGAIHGYT